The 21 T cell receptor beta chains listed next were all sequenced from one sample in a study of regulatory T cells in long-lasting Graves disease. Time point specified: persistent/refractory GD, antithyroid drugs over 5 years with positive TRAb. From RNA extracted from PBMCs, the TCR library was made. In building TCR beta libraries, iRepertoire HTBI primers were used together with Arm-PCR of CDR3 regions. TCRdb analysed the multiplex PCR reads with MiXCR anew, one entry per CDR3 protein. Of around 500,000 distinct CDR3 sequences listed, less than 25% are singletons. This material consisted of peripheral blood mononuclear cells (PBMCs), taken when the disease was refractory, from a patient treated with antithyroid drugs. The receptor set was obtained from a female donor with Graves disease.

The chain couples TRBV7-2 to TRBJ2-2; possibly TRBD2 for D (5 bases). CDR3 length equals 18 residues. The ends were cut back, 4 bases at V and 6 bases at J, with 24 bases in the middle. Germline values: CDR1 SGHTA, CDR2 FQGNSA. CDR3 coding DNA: TGTGCCAGCAGCTCAACTCCAGTGAGGGCTTTGGTGGCCGGGGAGCTGTTTTTT. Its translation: CASSSTPVRALVAGELFF.

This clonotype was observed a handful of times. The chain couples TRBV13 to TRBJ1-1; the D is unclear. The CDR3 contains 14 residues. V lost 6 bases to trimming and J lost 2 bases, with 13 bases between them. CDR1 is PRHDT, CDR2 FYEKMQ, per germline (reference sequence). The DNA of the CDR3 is TGTGCCAGCAGGGATACGCAGACTAACACTGAAGCTTTCTTT. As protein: CASRDTQTNTEAFF.

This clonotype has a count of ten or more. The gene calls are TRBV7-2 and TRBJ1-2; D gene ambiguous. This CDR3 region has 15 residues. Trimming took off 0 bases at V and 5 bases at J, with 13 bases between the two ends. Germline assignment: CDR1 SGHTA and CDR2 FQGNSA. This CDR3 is CASSLATGLGYGYTF. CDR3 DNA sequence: TGTGCCAGCAGCTTAGCAACCGGCCTTGGTTATGGCTACACCTTC.

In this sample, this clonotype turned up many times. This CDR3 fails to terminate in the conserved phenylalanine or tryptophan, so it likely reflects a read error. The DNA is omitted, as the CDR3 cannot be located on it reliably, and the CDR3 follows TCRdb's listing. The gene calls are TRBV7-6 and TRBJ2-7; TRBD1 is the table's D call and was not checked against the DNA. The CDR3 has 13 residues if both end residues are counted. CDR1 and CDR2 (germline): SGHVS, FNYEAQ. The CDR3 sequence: CASSPLQSGSQVY.

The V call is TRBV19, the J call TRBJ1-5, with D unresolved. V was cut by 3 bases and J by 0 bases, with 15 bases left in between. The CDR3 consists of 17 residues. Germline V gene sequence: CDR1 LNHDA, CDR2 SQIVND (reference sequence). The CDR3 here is CASSIDGAHYSNQPQHF. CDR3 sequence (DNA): TGTGCCAGTAGTATCGATGGTGCACATTATAGCAATCAGCCCCAGCATTTT.

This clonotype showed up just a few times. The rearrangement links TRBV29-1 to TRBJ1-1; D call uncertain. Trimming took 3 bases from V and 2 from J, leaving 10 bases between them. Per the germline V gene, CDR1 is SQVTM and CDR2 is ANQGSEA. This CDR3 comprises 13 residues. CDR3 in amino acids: CSVDAGYNTEAFF. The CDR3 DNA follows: TGCAGCGTTGATGCCGGATACAACACTGAAGCTTTCTTT. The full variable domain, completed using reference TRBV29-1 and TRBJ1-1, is SAVISQKPSRDICQRGTSLTIQCQVDSQVTMMFWYRQQPGQSLTLIATANQGSEATYESGFVIDKFPISRPNLTFSTLTVSNMSPEDSSIYLCSVDAGYNTEAFFGQGTRLTVV.

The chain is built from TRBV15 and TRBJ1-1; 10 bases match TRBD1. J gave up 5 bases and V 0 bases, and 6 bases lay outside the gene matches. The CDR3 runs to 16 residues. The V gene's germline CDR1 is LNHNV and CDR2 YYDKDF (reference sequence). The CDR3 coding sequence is TGTGCCACCAGCAGAGATATCGGACAGGGGGGGACTGAAGCTTTCTTT. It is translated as CATSRDIGQGGTEAFF.

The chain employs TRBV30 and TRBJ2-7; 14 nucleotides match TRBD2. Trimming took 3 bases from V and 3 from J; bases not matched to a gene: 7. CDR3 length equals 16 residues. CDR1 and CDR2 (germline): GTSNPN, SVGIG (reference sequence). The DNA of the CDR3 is TGTGCCTGGAGATCCGGGACTAGCGGGAGAATCTACGAGCAGTACTTC. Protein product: CAWRSGTSGRIYEQYF. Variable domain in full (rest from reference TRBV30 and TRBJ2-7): SQTIHQWPATLVQPVGSPLSLECTVEGTSNPNLYWYRQAAGRGLQLLFYSVGIGQISSEVPQNLSASRPQDRQFILSSKKLLLSDSGFYLCAWRSGTSGRIYEQYFGPGTRLTVT.

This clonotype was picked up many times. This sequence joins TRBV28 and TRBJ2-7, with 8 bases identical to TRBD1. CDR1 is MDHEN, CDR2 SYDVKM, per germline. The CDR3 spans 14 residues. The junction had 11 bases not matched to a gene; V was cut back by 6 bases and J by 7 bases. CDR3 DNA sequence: TGTGCCAGCAGCTATGACCAGGGGGCTTGGGAGCAGTACTTC. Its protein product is CASSYDQGAWEQYF.

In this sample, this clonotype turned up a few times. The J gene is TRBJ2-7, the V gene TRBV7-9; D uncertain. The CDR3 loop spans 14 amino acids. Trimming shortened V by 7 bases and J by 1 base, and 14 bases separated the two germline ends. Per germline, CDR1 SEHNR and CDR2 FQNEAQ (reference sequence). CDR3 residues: CASTAVPGSYEQYF. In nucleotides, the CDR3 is TGTGCCAGCACGGCGGTGCCAGGATCCTACGAGCAGTACTTC.

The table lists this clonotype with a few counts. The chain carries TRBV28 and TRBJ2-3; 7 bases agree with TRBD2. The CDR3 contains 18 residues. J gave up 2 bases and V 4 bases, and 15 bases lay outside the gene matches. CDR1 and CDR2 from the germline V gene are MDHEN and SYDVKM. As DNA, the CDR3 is TGTGCCAGCAGTTGGGACCGGGGAGGGAAAGAGAACACAGATACGCAGTATTTT. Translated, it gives CASSWDRGGKENTDTQYF.

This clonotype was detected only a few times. The CDR3 protein is CASSIDAVSNQPQHF. CDR3 nucleotides: TGTGCCAGTAGTATAGATGCGGTAAGCAATCAGCCCCAGCATTTT. This rearrangement joins TRBV19 to TRBJ1-5; D gene unclear. This CDR3 is built from 15 residues. Deletions cut 0 bases from V and 1 base from J, with 7 bases between. The germline CDR1 and CDR2 sequences are LNHDA and SQIVND (reference sequence).

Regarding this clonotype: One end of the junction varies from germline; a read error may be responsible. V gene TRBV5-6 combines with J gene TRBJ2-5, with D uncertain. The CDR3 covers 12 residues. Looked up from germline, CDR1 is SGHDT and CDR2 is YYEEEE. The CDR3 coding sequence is TGTGCCAGCAGCGACAACCAAGGGACCCAGTACTTC. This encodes CASSDNQGTQYF.

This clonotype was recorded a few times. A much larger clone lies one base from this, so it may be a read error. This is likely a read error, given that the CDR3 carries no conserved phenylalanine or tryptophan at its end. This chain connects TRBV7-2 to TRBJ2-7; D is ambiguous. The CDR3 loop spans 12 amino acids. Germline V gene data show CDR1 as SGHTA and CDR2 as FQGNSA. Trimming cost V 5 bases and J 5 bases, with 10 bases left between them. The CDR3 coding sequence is TGTGCCAGCAGCCCCCCTAAGGACGAGCAGTACTCC. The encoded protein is CASSPPKDEQYS.

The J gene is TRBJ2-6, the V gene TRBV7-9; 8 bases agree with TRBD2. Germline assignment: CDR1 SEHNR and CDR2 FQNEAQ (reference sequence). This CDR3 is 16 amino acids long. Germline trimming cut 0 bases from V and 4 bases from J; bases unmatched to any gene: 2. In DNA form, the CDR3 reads TGTGCCAGCAGCTTAGCGCGGGGGGAAGGGGCCAACGTCCTGACTTTC. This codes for CASSLARGEGANVLTF.

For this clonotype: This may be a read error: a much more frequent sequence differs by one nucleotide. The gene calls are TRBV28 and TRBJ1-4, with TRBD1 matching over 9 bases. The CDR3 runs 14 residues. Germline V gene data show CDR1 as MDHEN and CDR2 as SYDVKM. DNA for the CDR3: TGTGCCACCGGGACAGGGTGGACTAATGAAAAACCGTTTTTT. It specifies CATGTGWTNEKPFF.

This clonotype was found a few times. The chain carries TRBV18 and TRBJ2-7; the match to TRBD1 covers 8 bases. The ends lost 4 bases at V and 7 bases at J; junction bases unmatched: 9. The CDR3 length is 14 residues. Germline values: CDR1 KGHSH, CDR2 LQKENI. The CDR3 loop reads CASSHLDRVGEQYF. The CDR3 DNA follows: TGTGCCAGCTCACACCTGGACAGGGTGGGGGAGCAGTACTTC.

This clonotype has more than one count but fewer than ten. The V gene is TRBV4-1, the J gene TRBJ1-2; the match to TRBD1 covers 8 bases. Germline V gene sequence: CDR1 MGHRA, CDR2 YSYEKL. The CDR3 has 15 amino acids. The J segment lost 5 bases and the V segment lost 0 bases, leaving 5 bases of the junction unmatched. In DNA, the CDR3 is TGCGCCAGCAGCCAAGAAAGACAGGGGCCATATGGCTACACCTTC. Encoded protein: CASSQERQGPYGYTF.

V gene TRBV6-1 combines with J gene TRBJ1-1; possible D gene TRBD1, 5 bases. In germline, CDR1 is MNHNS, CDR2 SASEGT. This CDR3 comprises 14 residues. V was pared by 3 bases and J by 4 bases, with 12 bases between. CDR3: CASSDRQGGTEAFF. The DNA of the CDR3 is TGTGCCAGCAGTGATAGGCAGGGTGGCACTGAAGCTTTCTTT.

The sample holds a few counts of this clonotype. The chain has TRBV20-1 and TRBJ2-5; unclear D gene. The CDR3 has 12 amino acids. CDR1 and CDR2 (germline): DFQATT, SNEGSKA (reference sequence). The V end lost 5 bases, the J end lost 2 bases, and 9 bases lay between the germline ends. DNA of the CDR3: TGCAGTGCTGCCCGCGAACAAGAGACCCAGTACTTC. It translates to CSAAREQETQYF.

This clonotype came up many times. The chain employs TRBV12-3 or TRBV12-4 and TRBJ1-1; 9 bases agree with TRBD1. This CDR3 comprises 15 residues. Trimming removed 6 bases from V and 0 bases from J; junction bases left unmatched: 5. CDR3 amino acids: CASRDRGTMNTEAFF. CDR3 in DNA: TGTGCCAGCAGAGACAGGGGGACCATGAACACTGAAGCTTTCTTT.